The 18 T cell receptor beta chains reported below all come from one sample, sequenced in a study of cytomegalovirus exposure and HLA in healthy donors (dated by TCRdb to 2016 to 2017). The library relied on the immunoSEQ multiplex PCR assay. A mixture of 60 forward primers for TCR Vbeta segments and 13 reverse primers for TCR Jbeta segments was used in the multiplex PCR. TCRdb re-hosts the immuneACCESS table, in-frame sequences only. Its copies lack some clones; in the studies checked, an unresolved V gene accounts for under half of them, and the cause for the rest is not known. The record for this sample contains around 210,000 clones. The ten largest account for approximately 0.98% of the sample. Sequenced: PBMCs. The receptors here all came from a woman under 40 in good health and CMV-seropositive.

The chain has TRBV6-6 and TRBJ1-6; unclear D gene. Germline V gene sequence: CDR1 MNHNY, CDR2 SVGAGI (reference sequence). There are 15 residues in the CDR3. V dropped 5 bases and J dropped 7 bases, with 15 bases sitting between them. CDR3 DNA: TGTGCCAGCAGTCCCTCCGGCAGGTCCAATTCACCCCTCCACTTT. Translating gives CASSPSGRSNSPLHF.

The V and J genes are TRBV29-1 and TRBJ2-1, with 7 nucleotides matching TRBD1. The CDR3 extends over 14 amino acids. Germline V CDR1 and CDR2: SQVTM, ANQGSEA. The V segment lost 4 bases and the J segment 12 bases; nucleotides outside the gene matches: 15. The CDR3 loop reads CSVARTTGQEGQFF. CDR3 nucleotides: TGCAGCGTTGCCCGAACGACAGGGCAGGAAGGGCAGTTCTTC.

The CDR3 DNA follows: TGCGCCAGCAGTCCCGGACAGTTAGCAACTAATGAAAAACTGTTTTTT. Protein sequence: CASSPGQLATNEKLFF. J is TRBJ1-4 and V is TRBV4-1, with D possibly TRBD1 on 6 matching bases. Germline V lookup: CDR1 MGHRA, CDR2 YSYEKL. The CDR3 extends over 16 amino acids. V shed 6 bases and J shed 0 bases, with 14 bases lying between them.

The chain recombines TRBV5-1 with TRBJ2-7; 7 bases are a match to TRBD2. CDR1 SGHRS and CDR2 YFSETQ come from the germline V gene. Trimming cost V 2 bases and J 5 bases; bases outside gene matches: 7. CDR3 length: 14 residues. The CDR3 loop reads CASSLAGYPHEQYF. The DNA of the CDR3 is TGCGCCAGCAGCTTAGCGGGATATCCCCACGAGCAGTACTTC.

The CDR3 is CASSTDRGGAKNIQYF. For the CDR3, the DNA is TGTGCCAGTAGTACGGACAGGGGTGGGGCCAAAAACATTCAGTACTTC. The chain is built from TRBV19 and TRBJ2-4; TRBD1 agrees at 9 bases. Germline V gives CDR1 LNHDA, CDR2 SQIVND (reference sequence). Unmatched junction bases numbered 5, after V lost 4 bases and J lost 1 base. The CDR3 runs to 16 residues.

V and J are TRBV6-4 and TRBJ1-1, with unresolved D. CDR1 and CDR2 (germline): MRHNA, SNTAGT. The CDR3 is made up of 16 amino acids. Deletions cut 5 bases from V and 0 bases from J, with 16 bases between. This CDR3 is CASSPKDTDMNTEAFF. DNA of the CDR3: TGTGCCAGCAGTCCCAAGGATACAGACATGAACACTGAAGCTTTCTTT.

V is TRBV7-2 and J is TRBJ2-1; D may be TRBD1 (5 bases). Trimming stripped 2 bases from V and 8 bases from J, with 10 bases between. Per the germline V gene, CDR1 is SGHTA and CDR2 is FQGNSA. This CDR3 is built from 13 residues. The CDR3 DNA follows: TGTGCCAGCAGCTTAAGGGGTGCTCATGAGCAGTTCTTC. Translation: CASSLRGAHEQFF.

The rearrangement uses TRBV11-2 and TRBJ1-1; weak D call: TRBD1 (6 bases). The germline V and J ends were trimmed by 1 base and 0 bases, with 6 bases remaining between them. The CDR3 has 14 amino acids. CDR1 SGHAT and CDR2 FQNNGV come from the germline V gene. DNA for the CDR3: TGTGCCAGCAGCTTAGCAGGGGTGAACACTGAAGCTTTCTTT. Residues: CASSLAGVNTEAFF.

This CDR3 reads CASSTGVWNEKLFF. The CDR3 region has the DNA TGTGCCAGCAGCACGGGGGTGTGGAATGAAAAACTGTTTTTT. V and J are TRBV7-8 and TRBJ1-4; tentative D call: TRBD1 (5 bases). Germline V gene sequence: CDR1 SGHVS, CDR2 FQNEAQ. The CDR3 is 14 residues long. The V end lost 5 bases, the J end lost 5 bases, and 12 bases lay between the germline ends.

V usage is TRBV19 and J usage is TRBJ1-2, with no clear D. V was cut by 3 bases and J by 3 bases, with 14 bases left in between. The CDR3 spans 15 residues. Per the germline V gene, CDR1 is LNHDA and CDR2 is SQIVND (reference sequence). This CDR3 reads CASSIPGFGDYGYTF. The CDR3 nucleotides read TGTGCCAGTAGTATTCCGGGATTCGGGGACTATGGCTACACCTTC.

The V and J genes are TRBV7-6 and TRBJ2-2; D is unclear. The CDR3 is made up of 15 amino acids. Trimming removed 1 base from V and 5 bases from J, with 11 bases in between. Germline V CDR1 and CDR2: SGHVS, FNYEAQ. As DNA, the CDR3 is TGTGCCAGCAGCTTAGGGGTTAGCCTAACCGGGGAGCTGTTTTTT. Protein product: CASSLGVSLTGELFF. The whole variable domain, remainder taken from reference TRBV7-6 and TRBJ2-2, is GAGVSQSPRYKVTKRGQDVALRCDPISGHVSLYWYRQALGQGPEFLTYFNYEAQQDKSGLPNDRFSAERPEGSISTLTIQRTEQRDSAMYRCASSLGVSLTGELFFGEGSRLTVL.

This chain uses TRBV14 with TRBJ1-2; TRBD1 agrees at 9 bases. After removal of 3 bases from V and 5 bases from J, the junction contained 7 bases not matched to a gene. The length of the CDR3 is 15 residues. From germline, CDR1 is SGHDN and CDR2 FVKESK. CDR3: CASSQAGTGFYGYTF. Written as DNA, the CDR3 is TGTGCCAGCAGCCAGGCCGGGACAGGGTTTTATGGCTACACCTTC.

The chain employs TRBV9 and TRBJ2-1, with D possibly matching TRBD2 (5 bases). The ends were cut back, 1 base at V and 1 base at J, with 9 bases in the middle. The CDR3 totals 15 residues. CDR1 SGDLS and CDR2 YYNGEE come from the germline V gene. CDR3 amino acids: CASSVISDSYNEQFF. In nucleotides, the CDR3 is TGTGCCAGCAGCGTAATTAGCGATTCCTACAATGAGCAGTTCTTC. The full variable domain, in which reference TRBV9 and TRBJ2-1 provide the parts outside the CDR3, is DSGVTQTPKHLITATGQRVTLRCSPRSGDLSVYWYQQSLDQGLQFLIQYYNGEERAKGNILERFSAQQFPDLHSELNLSSLELGDSALYFCASSVISDSYNEQFFGPGTRLTVL.

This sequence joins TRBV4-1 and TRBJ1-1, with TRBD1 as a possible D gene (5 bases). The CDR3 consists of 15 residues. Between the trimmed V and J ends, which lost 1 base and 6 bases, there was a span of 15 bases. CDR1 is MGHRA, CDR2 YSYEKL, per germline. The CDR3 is CASSQVGWGGAEAFF. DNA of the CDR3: TGCGCCAGCAGCCAAGTCGGGTGGGGGGGGGCTGAAGCTTTCTTT.

The CDR3: CASSQDSTGEQYF. CDR3 DNA sequence: TGCGCCAGCAGCCAAGATTCCACAGGCGAGCAGTACTTC. This chain connects TRBV4-3 to TRBJ2-7; TRBD1 is a possible D gene (5 bases). Germline V gene lookup returns CDR1 LGHNA and CDR2 YSLEER. The CDR3 extends over 13 amino acids. The V end lost 0 bases, the J end lost 6 bases, and 9 bases lay between the germline ends.

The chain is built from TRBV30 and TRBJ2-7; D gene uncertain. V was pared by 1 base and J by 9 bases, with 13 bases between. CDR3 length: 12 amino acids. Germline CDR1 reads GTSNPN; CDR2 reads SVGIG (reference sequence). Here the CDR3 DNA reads TGTGCCTGGAGTGCGGTGGCGGCCGGGCAGTACTTC. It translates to CAWSAVAAGQYF.

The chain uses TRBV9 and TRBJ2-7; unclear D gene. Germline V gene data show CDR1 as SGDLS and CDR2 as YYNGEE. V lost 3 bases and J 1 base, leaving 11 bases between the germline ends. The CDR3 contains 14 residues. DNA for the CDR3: TGTGCCAGCAGCGCCCAACTCGCTTCCTACGAGCAGTACTTC. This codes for CASSAQLASYEQYF.

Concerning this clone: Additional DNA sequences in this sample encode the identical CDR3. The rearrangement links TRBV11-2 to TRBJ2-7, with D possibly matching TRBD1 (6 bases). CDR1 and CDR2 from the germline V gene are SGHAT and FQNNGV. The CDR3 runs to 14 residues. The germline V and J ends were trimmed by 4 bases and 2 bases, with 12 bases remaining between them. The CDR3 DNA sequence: TGTGCCAGCAGCTCCAGGGACAACCCCTACGAGCAGTACTTC. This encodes CASSSRDNPYEQYF.